Listed here are 30 T cell receptor beta chains from one sample, sequenced in a study of blood T cell repertoires in COVID-19. Assay: immunoSEQ multiplex PCR; the TCRdb copy retains only in-frame clones and omits some. This sample yields 130,000 or so clones, of which 60% to 85% are seen a single time; approximately 17% belongs to the top ten. The sample comprised peripheral blood. The receptors stem from a man over 45 with acute or convalescent COVID-19.

This clone was detected ten times or more. The rearrangement joins TRBV19 to TRBJ1-2, with 7 bases fitting TRBD1. The germline V gene encodes CDR1 LNHDA and CDR2 SQIVND (reference sequence). The CDR3 is made up of 14 amino acids. Unmatched junction bases numbered 9, after V lost 7 bases and J lost 4 bases. DNA of the CDR3: TGTGCCAGTACCCCGGGGACAGTCTTCTATGGCTACACCTTC. It translates to CASTPGTVFYGYTF.

Only one count was recorded for this clone. The V gene is TRBV5-8, the J gene TRBJ2-3; 9 bases line up with TRBD2. The CDR3 is made up of 17 amino acids. The V and J ends lost 0 bases and 3 bases, in that order; junction bases with no gene match: 8. CDR1 SGHTS and CDR2 YDEGEE come from the germline V gene. The CDR3 spells CASSLASGLAPTDTQYF. The CDR3 DNA reads as TGTGCCAGCAGCTTGGCCTCCGGACTAGCGCCAACAGATACGCAGTATTTT.

The genes are TRBV9 and TRBJ1-5; D gene uncertain. Germline CDR1 reads SGDLS; CDR2 reads YYNGEE. The length of the CDR3 is 15 residues. V gave up 3 bases and J gave up 4 bases, with 14 bases separating them. The CDR3 nucleotides read TGTGCCAGCAGCGCCACGGCTCGGGTGAATCAGCCCCAGCATTTT. As protein: CASSATARVNQPQHF.

The chain couples TRBV10-1 to TRBJ1-1, with D possibly matching TRBD1 (6 bases). V was pared by 4 bases and J by 2 bases, with 11 bases between. From germline, CDR1 is WNHNN and CDR2 SYGVQD (reference sequence). The CDR3 spans 14 residues. The CDR3 nucleotides read TGCGCCAGCAGTGCGGACAGCCAAAACACTGAAGCTTTCTTT. Its translation: CASSADSQNTEAFF.

In this sample, this clone turned up once. The rearrangement links TRBV24-1 to TRBJ2-5; 7 nucleotides agree with TRBD1. The trim removed 4 bases at V and 5 bases at J, leaving 12 bases unmatched. Germline CDR1 is KGHDR and CDR2 is SFDVKD. The length of the CDR3 is 16 residues. The CDR3 DNA reads as TGTGCCACCAGTGACCCCGGACAGGAGATCGCGGAGACCCAGTACTTC. Amino acids: CATSDPGQEIAETQYF.

This sequence joins TRBV21-1 and TRBJ2-2; the table assigns TRBD1, which was not confirmed against the DNA. TRBV21-1 is noted as a pseudogene. There are 14 residues in the CDR3. The CDR3, as DNA: TGTGCCAGCATCGCAGATTCCAACACCGGGGAGCTGTTTTTT. Its translation: CASIADSNTGELFF.

The table lists this clone with a count of one. The rearrangement links TRBV19 to TRBJ1-2, with D perhaps matching TRBD1 (6 bases). There are 11 residues in the CDR3. Germline V lookup: CDR1 LNHDA, CDR2 SQIVND (reference sequence). V lost 10 bases and J 5 bases, leaving 11 bases between the germline ends. The CDR3 DNA follows: TGTGCCACTACGCAGGGGTATGGCTACACCTTC. Protein sequence: CATTQGYGYTF.

The chain joins TRBV19 to TRBJ1-5, with 10 bases matching TRBD1. Germline V lookup: CDR1 LNHDA, CDR2 SQIVND (reference sequence). The J segment lost 4 bases and the V segment lost 5 bases, leaving 2 bases of the junction unmatched. The CDR3 runs to 14 residues. In DNA, the CDR3 is TGTGCCAGTAGTGGGGGACAGGGGAATCAGCCCCAGCATTTT. This sequence encodes CASSGGQGNQPQHF.

This chain joins TRBV3-1 (or the pseudogene TRBV3-2) and TRBJ2-5; tentative D call: TRBD2 (5 bases). CDR3 length equals 14 residues. The V end lost 0 bases, the J end lost 2 bases, and 7 bases lay between the germline ends. The V gene's germline CDR1 is LGHDT and CDR2 YNNKEL (reference sequence). The CDR3 protein is CASSQDRGQETQYF. CDR3 in DNA: TGTGCCAGCAGCCAAGACCGAGGGCAAGAGACCCAGTACTTC.

The chain couples TRBV5-1 to TRBJ1-2; D possibly corresponds to TRBD1 (5 bases). Germline V gene sequence: CDR1 SGHRS, CDR2 YFSETQ. This CDR3 is built from 13 residues. Trimming shortened V by 2 bases and J by 6 bases, and 11 bases separated the two germline ends. The CDR3 DNA sequence: TGCGCCAGCAGCTTTGGAGGGGCAAATGGCTACACCTTC. Its translation is CASSFGGANGYTF.

This rearrangement joins TRBV5-8 to TRBJ2-1, with a tentative D call TRBD1 (7 bases). The CDR3 spans 16 residues. Trimming took off 4 bases at V and 4 bases at J, with 18 bases between the two ends. CDR1 is SGHTS, CDR2 YDEGEE, per germline. The CDR3 sequence: CASSIYRGGGYNEQFF. The CDR3 nucleotides are TGTGCCAGCAGCATCTACAGGGGAGGAGGATACAATGAGCAGTTCTTC.

This chain links TRBV7-3 with TRBJ1-1; D gene unclear. This CDR3 has 14 residues. Germline V gene lookup returns CDR1 SGHTA and CDR2 FQGTGA. The V and J ends lost 5 bases and 3 bases respectively, with 13 bases between them. CDR3 bases: TGTGCCAGCAGCCGTCGTTCGGGTGACACTGAAGCTTTCTTT. Translating gives CASSRRSGDTEAFF.

The rearrangement joins TRBV29-1 to TRBJ2-1, with 15 bases aligning to TRBD2. V dropped 7 bases and J dropped 6; count of bases not matched to a gene: 7. Germline assignment: CDR1 SQVTM and CDR2 ANQGSEA. The CDR3 loop spans 15 amino acids. CDR3 DNA sequence: TGCAGCGGATTCGGACTAGCGGGGGGGCCCAATGAGCAGTTCTTC. Translation gives CSGFGLAGGPNEQFF.

The chain joins TRBV2 to TRBJ2-3, with a possible D match to TRBD1 (6 bases). Trimming removed 8 bases from V and 2 bases from J, with 11 bases in between. Germline assignment: CDR1 SNHLY and CDR2 FYNNEI. CDR3 length: 13 residues. The CDR3 sequence: CASGGPSTDTQYF. As DNA, the CDR3 is TGTGCCAGCGGGGGCCCCTCCACAGATACGCAGTATTTT.

This clone was observed a single time. The chain carries TRBV5-4 and TRBJ1-6; 8 nucleotides agree with TRBD1. CDR1 is SGHNT, CDR2 YYREEE, per germline (reference sequence). Trimming removed 1 base from V and 10 bases from J; junction bases left unmatched: 7. The CDR3 covers 15 residues. The CDR3 DNA reads TGTGCCAGCAGCTTGCAGGGGGCTTCTGGGTCACCCCTCCACTTT. As protein: CASSLQGASGSPLHF.

This chain links TRBV29-1 with TRBJ1-2; tentative D call: TRBD1 (5 bases). The germline gives CDR1 SQVTM, CDR2 ANQGSEA. V lost 3 bases and J 2 bases, leaving 7 bases between the germline ends. The CDR3 is 12 residues long. CDR3 in DNA: TGCAGCGTTGACGGGGGGAACTATGGCTACACCTTC. Translation: CSVDGGNYGYTF.

The V and J genes are TRBV27 and TRBJ2-1, with D perhaps matching TRBD1 (8 bases). Per the germline V gene, CDR1 is MNHEY and CDR2 is SMNVEV (reference sequence). The CDR3 contains 15 residues. V shed 3 bases and J shed 9 bases, with 18 bases lying between them. CDR3: CASSFPRQGRVEQFF. CDR3 bases: TGTGCCAGCAGTTTCCCACGACAGGGGAGGGTTGAGCAGTTCTTC.

J is TRBJ1-2 and V is TRBV2, with D perhaps matching TRBD1 (6 bases). This CDR3 has 12 residues. Germline CDR1 SNHLY, CDR2 FYNNEI. The V end was cut by 8 bases, the J end by 4 bases, with 11 bases between. The CDR3 loop is CASDDRTYGYTF. The CDR3 DNA sequence: TGTGCCAGCGATGACAGGACCTATGGCTACACCTTC.

The chain recombines TRBV29-1 with TRBJ2-1; 13 nucleotides line up with TRBD2. V was clipped by 5 bases and J by 10 bases; unmatched bases: 5. Germline loops: CDR1 SQVTM, CDR2 ANQGSEA. The CDR3 contains 13 residues. The chain's CDR3 is CSVTSGGGREQFF. The CDR3 DNA reads as TGCAGCGTTACTAGCGGGGGGGGGAGAGAGCAGTTCTTC.

The CDR3 DNA sequence: TGTGCCAGCAGCTGGGGACAGGGACAGCTTGACGAGCAGTACTTC. Translation: CASSWGQGQLDEQYF. The genes are TRBV7-9 and TRBJ2-7; 9 nucleotides agree with TRBD1. Germline V lookup: CDR1 SEHNR, CDR2 FQNEAQ (reference sequence). V lost 4 bases, J lost 5 bases, and 9 bases stayed unmatched. The CDR3 has 15 amino acids.

This clone occurred a few times. This chain connects TRBV11-2 to TRBJ1-3; TRBD1 matches 7 bases. Germline trimming cut 3 bases from V and 2 bases from J; bases unmatched to any gene: 4. In germline, CDR1 is SGHAT, CDR2 FQNNGV. The length of the CDR3 is 15 residues. CDR3 region: CASSFEGATGNTIYF. The CDR3 nucleotides are TGTGCCAGCAGCTTTGAGGGGGCGACTGGAAACACCATATATTTT.

The genes are TRBV5-1 and TRBJ2-7; D remains ambiguous. The germline V gene encodes CDR1 SGHRS and CDR2 YFSETQ. The CDR3 is 13 residues long. The V end was cut by 2 bases, the J end by 1 base, with 7 bases between. The CDR3 DNA reads as TGCGCCAGCAGCTTTGCGCCTTCCTACGAGCAGTACGTC. Translated: CASSFAPSYEQYV.

The CDR3 sequence is CSASIGRGPTEAFF. The CDR3 DNA reads as TGCAGTGCTAGTATCGGCAGGGGGCCCACTGAAGCTTTCTTT. The rearrangement links TRBV20-1 to TRBJ1-1; 8 nucleotides align to TRBD1. This CDR3 region has 14 residues. V shed 3 bases and J 4 bases; nucleotides not matched to a gene: 7. The germline V gene has CDR1 DFQATT and CDR2 SNEGSKA (reference sequence).

J is TRBJ2-2 and V is TRBV18, with a possible D match to TRBD1 (6 bases). CDR1 is KGHSH and CDR2 is LQKENI in the germline V gene. Trimming stripped 4 bases from V and 4 bases from J, with 13 bases between. CDR3 length: 15 residues. CDR3 nucleotide sequence: TGTGCCAGCTCACTACAGGGTACCCGCACCGGGGAGCTGTTTTTT. Protein sequence: CASSLQGTRTGELFF.

The V gene is TRBV24-1, the J gene TRBJ2-5; D is possibly TRBD2 (7 bases). Germline-derived CDR1 and CDR2 are KGHDR and SFDVKD. V lost 3 bases and J lost 6, with 13 bases in between. CDR3 length equals 14 residues. The CDR3 DNA reads as TGTGCCACCAGTGATGGGGGGGGGCTGCAGACCCAGTACTTC. This gives the protein CATSDGGGLQTQYF.

The rearrangement links TRBV2 to TRBJ2-2; unclear D gene. The CDR3 contains 13 residues. V lost 5 bases and J lost 8, with 12 bases in between. Germline-derived CDR1 and CDR2 are SNHLY and FYNNEI. The CDR3, as DNA: TGTGCCAGCAGTCTTCATTCTGAGGGGGAGCTGTTTTTT. Translating gives CASSLHSEGELFF.

The genes are TRBV6-5 and TRBJ1-6; D is possibly TRBD1 (5 bases). Per the germline V gene, CDR1 is MNHEY and CDR2 is SVGAGI. The CDR3 has 14 residues. With 8 bases removed from V and 9 bases from J, the gap between germline ends came to 17 bases. The chain's CDR3 is CASHGGAGISPLHF. The CDR3 bases are TGTGCCAGCCATGGAGGGGCTGGAATTTCACCCCTCCACTTT.

The V gene is TRBV19, the J gene TRBJ1-1; D is ambiguous. The germline V gene has CDR1 LNHDA and CDR2 SQIVND (reference sequence). CDR3 length equals 13 residues. V lost 1 base and J lost 6, with 9 bases in between. DNA for the CDR3: TGTGCCAGTAGTATAGGGGAGTGGGCTGAAGCTTTCTTT. Translation gives CASSIGEWAEAFF.

CDR3 DNA sequence: TGTGCCAGCTCACCAGGACAGCACACCGGGGAGCTGTTTTTT. This gives the protein CASSPGQHTGELFF. This sequence joins TRBV18 and TRBJ2-2, with a weak D call TRBD1 (6 bases). CDR1 and CDR2 from the germline V gene are KGHSH and LQKENI. The V gene lost 2 bases and the J gene lost 3 bases, with 7 bases spanning the gap. This CDR3 comprises 14 residues. Using reference TRBV18 and TRBJ2-2 for the parts outside the CDR3, the full variable domain is NAGVMQNPRHLVRRRGQEARLRCSPMKGHSHVYWYRQLPEEGLKFMVYLQKENIIDESGMPKERFSAEFPKEGPSILRIQQVVRGDSAAYFCASSPGQHTGELFFGEGSRLTVL.

The table lists this clone with a count of one. The chain combines TRBV19 with TRBJ2-1, with TRBD1 matching 12 bases. Germline lookup yields CDR1 LNHDA and CDR2 SQIVND (reference sequence). V lost 6 bases and J lost 8; bases outside the gene matches: 2. The CDR3 sequence is 13 residues long. The CDR3 is CASRGQGADEQFF. The CDR3 DNA reads as TGTGCCAGTAGGGGACAGGGGGCAGATGAGCAGTTCTTC.